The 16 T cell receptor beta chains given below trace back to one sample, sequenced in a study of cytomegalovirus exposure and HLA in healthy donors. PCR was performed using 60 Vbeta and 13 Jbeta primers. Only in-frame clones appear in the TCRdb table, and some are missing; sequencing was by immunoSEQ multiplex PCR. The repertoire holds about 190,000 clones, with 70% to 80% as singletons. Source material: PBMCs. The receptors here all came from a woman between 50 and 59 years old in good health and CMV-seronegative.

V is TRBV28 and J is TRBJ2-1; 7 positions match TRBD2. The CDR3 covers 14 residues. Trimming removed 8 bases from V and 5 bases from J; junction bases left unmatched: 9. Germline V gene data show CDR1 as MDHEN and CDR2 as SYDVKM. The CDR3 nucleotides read TGTGCCAGCTACTCTAGCGGATGGGACAATGAGCAGTTCTTC. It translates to CASYSSGWDNEQFF.

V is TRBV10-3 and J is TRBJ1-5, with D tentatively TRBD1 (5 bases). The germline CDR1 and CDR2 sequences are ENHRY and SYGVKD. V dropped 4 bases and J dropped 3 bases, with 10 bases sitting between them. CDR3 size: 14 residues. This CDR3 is CAISGVGDNQPQHF. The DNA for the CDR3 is TGTGCCATCAGTGGAGTAGGGGACAATCAGCCCCAGCATTTT.

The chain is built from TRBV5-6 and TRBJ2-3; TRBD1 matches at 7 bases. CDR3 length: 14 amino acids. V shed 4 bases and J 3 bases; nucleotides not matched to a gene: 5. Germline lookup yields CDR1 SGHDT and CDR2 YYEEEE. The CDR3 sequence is CASSRQGATDTQYF. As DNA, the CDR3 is TGTGCCAGCAGCCGACAGGGCGCAACAGATACGCAGTATTTT.

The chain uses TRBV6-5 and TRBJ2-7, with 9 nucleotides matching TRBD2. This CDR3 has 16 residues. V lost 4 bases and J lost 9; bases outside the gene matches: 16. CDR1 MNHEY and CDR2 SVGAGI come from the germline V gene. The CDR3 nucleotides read TGTGCCAGCAGTTCCCGGAGCGGGGGGCTCCTACGAGGGCAGTACTTC. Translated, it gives CASSSRSGGLLRGQYF.

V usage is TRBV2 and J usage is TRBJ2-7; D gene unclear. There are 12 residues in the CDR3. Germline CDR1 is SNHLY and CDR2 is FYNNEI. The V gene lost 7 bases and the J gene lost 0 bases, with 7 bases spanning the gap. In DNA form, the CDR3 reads TGTGCCAGCAATTGGGCCTCCTACGAGCAGTACTTC. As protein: CASNWASYEQYF.

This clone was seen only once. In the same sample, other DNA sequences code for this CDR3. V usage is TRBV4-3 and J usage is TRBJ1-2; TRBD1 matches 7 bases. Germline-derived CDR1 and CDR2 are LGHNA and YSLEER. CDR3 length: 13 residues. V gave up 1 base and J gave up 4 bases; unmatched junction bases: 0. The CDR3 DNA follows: TGCGCCAGCAGCCAAGCAGGGGGCTATGGCTACACCTTC. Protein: CASSQAGGYGYTF.

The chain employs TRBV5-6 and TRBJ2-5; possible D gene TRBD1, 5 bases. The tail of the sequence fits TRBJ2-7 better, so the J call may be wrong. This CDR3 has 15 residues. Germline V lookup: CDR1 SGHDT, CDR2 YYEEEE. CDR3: CASSLEGPGPYEQYF. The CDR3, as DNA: TGTGCCAGCAGCTTGGAGGGGCCTGGGCCTTACGAGCAGTACTTC.

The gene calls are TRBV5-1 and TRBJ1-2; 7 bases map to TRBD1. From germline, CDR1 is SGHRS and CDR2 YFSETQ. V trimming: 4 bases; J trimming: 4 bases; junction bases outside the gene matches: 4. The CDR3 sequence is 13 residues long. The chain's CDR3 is CASSRGTVYGYTF. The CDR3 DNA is TGCGCCAGCAGCCGAGGGACAGTCTATGGCTACACCTTC. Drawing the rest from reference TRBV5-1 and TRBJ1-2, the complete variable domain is KAGVTQTPRYLIKTRGQQVTLSCSPISGHRSVSWYQQTPGQGLQFLFEYFSETQRNKGNFPGRFSGRQFSNSRSEMNVSTLELGDSALYLCASSRGTVYGYTFGSGTRLTVV.

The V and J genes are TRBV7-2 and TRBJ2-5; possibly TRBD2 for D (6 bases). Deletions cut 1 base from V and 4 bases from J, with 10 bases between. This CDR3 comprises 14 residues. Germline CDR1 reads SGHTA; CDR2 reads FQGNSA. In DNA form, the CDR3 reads TGTGCCAGCAGCTTAGACATCGGGGGAGAGACCCAGTACTTC. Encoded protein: CASSLDIGGETQYF.

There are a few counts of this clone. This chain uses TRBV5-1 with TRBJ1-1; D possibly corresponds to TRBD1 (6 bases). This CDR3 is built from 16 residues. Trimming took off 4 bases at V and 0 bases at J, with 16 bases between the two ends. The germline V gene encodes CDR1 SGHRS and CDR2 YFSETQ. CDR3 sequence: CASSNGQTIMNTEAFF. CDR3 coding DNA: TGCGCCAGCAGCAACGGACAGACTATTATGAACACTGAAGCTTTCTTT.

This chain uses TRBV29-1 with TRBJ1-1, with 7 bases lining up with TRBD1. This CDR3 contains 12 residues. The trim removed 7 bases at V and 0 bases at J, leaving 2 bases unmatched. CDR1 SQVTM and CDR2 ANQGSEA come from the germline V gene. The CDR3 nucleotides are TGCAGCGGTGGGACAGTGAACACTGAAGCTTTCTTT. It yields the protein CSGGTVNTEAFF.

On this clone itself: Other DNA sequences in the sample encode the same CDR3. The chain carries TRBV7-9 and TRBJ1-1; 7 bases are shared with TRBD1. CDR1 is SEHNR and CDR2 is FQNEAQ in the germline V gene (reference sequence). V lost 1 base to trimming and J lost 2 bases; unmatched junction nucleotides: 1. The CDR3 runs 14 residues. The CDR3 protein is CASSLGQGNTEAFF. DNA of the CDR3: TGTGCCAGCAGCTTAGGACAGGGTAACACTGAAGCTTTCTTT.

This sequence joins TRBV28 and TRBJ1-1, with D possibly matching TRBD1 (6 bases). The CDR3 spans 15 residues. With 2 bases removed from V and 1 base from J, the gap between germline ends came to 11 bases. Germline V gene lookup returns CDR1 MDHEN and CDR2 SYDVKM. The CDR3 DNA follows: TGTGCCAGCAGTTTAGGTCAGGGACAGAACACTGAAGCTTTCTTT. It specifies CASSLGQGQNTEAFF.

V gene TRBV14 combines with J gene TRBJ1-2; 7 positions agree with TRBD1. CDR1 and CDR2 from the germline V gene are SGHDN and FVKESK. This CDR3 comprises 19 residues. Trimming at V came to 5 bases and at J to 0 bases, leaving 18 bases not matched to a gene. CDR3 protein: CASSSTFGTAPSPNYGYTF. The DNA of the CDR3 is TGTGCCAGCAGCTCAACCTTCGGGACAGCACCTTCCCCTAACTATGGCTACACCTTC.

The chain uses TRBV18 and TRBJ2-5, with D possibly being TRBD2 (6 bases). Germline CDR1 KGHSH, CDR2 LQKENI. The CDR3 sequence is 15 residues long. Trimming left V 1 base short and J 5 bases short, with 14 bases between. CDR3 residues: CASSPQTGDTETQYF. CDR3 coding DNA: TGTGCCAGCTCACCACAGACGGGAGATACGGAGACCCAGTACTTC.

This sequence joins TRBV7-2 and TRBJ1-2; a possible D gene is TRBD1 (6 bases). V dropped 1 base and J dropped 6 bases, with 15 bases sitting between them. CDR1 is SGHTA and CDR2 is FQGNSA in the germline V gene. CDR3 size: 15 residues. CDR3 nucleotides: TGTGCCAGCAGCTTAGACGCGTTGAACAGGGATGGCTACACCTTC. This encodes CASSLDALNRDGYTF.